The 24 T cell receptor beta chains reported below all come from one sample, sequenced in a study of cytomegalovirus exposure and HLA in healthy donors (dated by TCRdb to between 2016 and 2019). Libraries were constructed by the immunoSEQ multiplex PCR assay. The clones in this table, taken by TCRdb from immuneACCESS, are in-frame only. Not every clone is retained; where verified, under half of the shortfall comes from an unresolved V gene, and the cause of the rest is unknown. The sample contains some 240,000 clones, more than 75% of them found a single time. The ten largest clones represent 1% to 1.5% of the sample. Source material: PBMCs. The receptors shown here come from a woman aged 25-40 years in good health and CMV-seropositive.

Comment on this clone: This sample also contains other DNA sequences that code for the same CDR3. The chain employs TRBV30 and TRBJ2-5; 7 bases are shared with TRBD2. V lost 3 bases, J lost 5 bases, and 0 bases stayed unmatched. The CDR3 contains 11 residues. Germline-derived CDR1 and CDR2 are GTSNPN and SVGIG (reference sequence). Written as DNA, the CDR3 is TGTGCCTGGAGCGGGGGGGAGACCCAGTACTTC. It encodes CAWSGGETQYF.

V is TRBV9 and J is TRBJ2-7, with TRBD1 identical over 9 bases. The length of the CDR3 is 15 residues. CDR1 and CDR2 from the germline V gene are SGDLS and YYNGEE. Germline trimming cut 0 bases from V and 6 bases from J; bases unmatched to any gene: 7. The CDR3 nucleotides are TGTGCCAGCAGCGTAGGAGGGACAGGGTTTTCCGAGCAGTACTTC. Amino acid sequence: CASSVGGTGFSEQYF.

CDR3 amino acids: CASQGRVNTEAFF. The CDR3 DNA is TGTGCCTCACAGGGGCGGGTGAACACTGAAGCTTTCTTT. The gene calls are TRBV10-3 and TRBJ1-1, with 7 nucleotides matching TRBD1. This CDR3 spans 13 amino acids. CDR1 ENHRY and CDR2 SYGVKD come from the germline V gene. V gave up 11 bases and J gave up 0 bases; unmatched junction bases: 6.

The DNA of the CDR3 is TGCGCCAGCAGCTTGCAGGATGGCGGGGAGCTGTTTTTT. This codes for CASSLQDGGELFF. The J gene is TRBJ2-2, the V gene TRBV5-1; D unclear. V was pared by 1 base and J by 7 bases, with 8 bases between. The CDR3 is made up of 13 amino acids. The germline CDR1 and CDR2 sequences are SGHRS and YFSETQ.

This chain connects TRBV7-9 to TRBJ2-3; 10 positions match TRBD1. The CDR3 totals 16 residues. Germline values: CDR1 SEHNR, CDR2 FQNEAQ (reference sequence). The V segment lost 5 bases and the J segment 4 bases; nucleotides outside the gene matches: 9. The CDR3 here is CASSAYRDRGSDTQYF. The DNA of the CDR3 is TGTGCCAGCAGCGCATACCGGGACAGGGGTTCAGATACGCAGTATTTT.

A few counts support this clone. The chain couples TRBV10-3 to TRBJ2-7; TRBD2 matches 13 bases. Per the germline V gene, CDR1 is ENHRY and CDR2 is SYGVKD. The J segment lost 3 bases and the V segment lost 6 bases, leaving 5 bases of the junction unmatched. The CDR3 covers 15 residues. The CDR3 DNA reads TGTGCCATCAGGGGACTAGCGGGAAATGGCTACGAGCAGTACTTC. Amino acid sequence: CAIRGLAGNGYEQYF.

CDR3 sequence: CASSESYSSTDTQYF. The CDR3 DNA follows: TGTGCCAGCAGTGAATCGTACAGTTCGACAGATACGCAGTATTTT. This chain uses TRBV6-1 with TRBJ2-3; D is undetermined. Trimming removed 2 bases from V and 3 bases from J, with 12 bases in between. CDR1 MNHNS and CDR2 SASEGT come from the germline V gene. This CDR3 region has 15 residues.

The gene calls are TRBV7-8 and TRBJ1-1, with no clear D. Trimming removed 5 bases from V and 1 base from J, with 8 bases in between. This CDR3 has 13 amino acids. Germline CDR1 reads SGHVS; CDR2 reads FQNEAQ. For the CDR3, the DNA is TGTGCCAGCAGCCCCGGTTGGAACACTGAAGCTTTCTTT. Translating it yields CASSPGWNTEAFF.

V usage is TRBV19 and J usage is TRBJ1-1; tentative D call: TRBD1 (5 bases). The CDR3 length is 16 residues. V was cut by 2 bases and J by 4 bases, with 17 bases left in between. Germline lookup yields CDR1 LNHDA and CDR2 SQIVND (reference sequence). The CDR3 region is CASSINGRVVGTEAFF. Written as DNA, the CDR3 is TGTGCCAGTAGTATAAACGGCAGGGTTGTGGGCACTGAAGCTTTCTTT.

The CDR3 spells CASSYGSEGVYGYTF. DNA for the CDR3: TGTGCCAGCAGTTACGGTTCCGAAGGGGTCTATGGCTACACCTTC. The chain employs TRBV6-5 and TRBJ1-2; tentatively, D is TRBD1 (5 bases). The V end lost 2 bases, the J end lost 4 bases, and 14 bases lay between the germline ends. Per germline, CDR1 MNHEY and CDR2 SVGAGI. The CDR3 length is 15 residues.

The CDR3 protein is CASSFSARWVDRDSGANVLTF. In nucleotides, the CDR3 is TGTGCCAGCAGTTTTTCGGCTCGGTGGGTTGACAGGGACTCTGGGGCCAACGTCCTGACTTTC. This chain joins TRBV27 and TRBJ2-6; 7 nucleotides align to TRBD1. With 3 bases clipped from V and 0 bases from J, the junction kept 17 bases outside the gene matches. CDR3 length: 21 amino acids. From germline, CDR1 is MNHEY and CDR2 SMNVEV (reference sequence).

CDR3 coding DNA: TGCGCCAGCAGCTTGTTGGCGGGACAGAATTCCCGAGCGCTGTTTTTT. This codes for CASSLLAGQNSRALFF. The chain combines TRBV5-1 with TRBJ2-2, with a tentative D call TRBD1 (7 bases). Trimming pared 1 base from V and 13 bases from J, leaving 23 bases between. This CDR3 has 16 amino acids. The V gene's germline CDR1 is SGHRS and CDR2 YFSETQ. Full variable domain (missing parts from reference TRBV5-1 and TRBJ2-2): KAGVTQTPRYLIKTRGQQVTLSCSPISGHRSVSWYQQTPGQGLQFLFEYFSETQRNKGNFPGRFSGRQFSNSRSEMNVSTLELGDSALYLCASSLLAGQNSRALFFGEGSRLTVL.

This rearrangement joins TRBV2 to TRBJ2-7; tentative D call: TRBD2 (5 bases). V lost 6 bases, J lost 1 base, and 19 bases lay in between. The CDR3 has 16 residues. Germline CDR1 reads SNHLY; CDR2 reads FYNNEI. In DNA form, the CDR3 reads TGTGCCAGCAGCCCCGCCGATGGATCGGGGTCCTACGAGCAGTACTTC. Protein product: CASSPADGSGSYEQYF.

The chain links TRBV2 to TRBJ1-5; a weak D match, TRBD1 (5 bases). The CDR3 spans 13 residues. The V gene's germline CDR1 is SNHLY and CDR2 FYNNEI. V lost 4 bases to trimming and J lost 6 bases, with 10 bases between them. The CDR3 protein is CASSVQGGQPQHF. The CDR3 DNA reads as TGTGCCAGCAGTGTTCAGGGAGGTCAGCCCCAGCATTTT.

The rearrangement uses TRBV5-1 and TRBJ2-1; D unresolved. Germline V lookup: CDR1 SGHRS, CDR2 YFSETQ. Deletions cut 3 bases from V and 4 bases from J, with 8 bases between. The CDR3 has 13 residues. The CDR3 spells CASSSLLYNEQFF. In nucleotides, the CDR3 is TGCGCCAGCAGCTCCCTACTATACAATGAGCAGTTCTTC. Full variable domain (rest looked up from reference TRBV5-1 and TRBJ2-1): KAGVTQTPRYLIKTRGQQVTLSCSPISGHRSVSWYQQTPGQGLQFLFEYFSETQRNKGNFPGRFSGRQFSNSRSEMNVSTLELGDSALYLCASSSLLYNEQFFGPGTRLTVL.

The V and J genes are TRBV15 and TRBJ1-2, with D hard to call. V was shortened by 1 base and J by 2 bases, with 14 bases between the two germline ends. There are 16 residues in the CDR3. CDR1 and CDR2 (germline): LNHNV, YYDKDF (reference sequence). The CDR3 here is CATSRAQLLPNYGYTF. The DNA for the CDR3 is TGTGCCACCAGCAGAGCCCAACTGCTCCCCAACTATGGCTACACCTTC.

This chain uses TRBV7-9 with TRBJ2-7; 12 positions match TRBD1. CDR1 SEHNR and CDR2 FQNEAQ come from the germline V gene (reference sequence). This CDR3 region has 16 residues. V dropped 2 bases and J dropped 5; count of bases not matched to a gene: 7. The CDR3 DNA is TGTGCCAGCAGCTTATTAGGGACAGGGGGCGGGAACGAGCAGTACTTC. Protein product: CASSLLGTGGGNEQYF.

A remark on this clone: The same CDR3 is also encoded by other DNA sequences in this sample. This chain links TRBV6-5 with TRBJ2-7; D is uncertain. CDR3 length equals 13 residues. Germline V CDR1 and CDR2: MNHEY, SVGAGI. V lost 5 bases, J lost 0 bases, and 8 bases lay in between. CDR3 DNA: TGTGCCAGCAGTCGGGTGGGCTCCTACGAGCAGTACTTC. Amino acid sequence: CASSRVGSYEQYF.

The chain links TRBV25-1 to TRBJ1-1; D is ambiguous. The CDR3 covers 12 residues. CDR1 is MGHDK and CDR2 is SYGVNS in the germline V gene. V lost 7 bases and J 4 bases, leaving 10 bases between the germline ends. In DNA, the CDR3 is TGTGCCAGCACCTCTAGCCTCACTGAAGCTTTCTTT. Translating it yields CASTSSLTEAFF.

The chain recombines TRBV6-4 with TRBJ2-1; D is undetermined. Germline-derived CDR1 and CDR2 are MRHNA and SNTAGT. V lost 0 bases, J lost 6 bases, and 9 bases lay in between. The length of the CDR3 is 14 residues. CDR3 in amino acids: CASSDSVQSNEQFF. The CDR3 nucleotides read TGTGCCAGCAGTGACTCGGTGCAGTCCAATGAGCAGTTCTTC.

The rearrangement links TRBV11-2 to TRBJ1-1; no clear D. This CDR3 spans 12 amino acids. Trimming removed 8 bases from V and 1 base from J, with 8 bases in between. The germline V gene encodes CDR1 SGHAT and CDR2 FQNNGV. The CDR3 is CASSLWNTEAFF. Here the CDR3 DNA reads TGTGCCAGCTCTCTTTGGAACACTGAAGCTTTCTTT.

The CDR3 is CASSRRSPERGPTEAFF. In nucleotides, the CDR3 is TGCGCCAGCAGCCGAAGATCCCCCGAGAGGGGGCCGACTGAAGCTTTCTTT. J is TRBJ1-1 and V is TRBV4-1; 7 nucleotides agree with TRBD1. This CDR3 is 17 amino acids long. Germline-derived CDR1 and CDR2 are MGHRA and YSYEKL. V was pared by 4 bases and J by 5 bases, with 16 bases of the junction left unmatched.

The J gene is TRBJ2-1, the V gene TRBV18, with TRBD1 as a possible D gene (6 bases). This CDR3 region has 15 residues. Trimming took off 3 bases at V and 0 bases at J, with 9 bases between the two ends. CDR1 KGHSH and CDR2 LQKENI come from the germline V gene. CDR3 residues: CASSPGQSSYNEQFF. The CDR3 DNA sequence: TGTGCCAGCTCACCGGGACAAAGCTCCTACAATGAGCAGTTCTTC.

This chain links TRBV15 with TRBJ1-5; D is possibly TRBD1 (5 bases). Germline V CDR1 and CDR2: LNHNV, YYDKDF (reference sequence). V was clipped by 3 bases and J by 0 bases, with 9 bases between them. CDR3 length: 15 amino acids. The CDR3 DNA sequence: TGTGCCACCAGCAGGGACAAGTATAGCAATCAGCCCCAGCATTTT. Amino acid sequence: CATSRDKYSNQPQHF.